These 27 T cell receptor beta chains were sequenced from one sample in a study of regulatory T cells in long-lasting Graves disease. For TCR beta, libraries came from iRepertoire HTBI primers and Arm-PCR of CDR3 regions. TCRdb reprocessed the multiplex PCR reads with MiXCR, giving one entry per CDR3 protein. In the table there are about 470,000 distinct CDR3 sequences, about 22% of which are singletons. As for time point: persistent/refractory GD, antithyroid drugs over 5 years with positive TRAb. PBMC RNA served as the TCR library source. The source material was peripheral blood mononuclear cells (PBMCs), sampled when the disease was refractory, from a patient treated with antithyroid drugs. These receptors all come from a female donor with Graves disease.

In its sample, this clonotype was seen a few times. The V and J genes are TRBV14 and TRBJ2-7, with 7 positions matching TRBD1. The CDR3 covers 14 residues. V lost 2 bases to trimming and J lost 2 bases; unmatched junction nucleotides: 3. Germline CDR1 reads SGHDN; CDR2 reads FVKESK. This CDR3 reads CASSQKQGTYEQYF. The CDR3 DNA reads as TGTGCCAGCAGCCAAAAACAGGGGACCTACGAGCAGTACTTC.

The sample holds a few counts of this clonotype. V gene TRBV27 combines with J gene TRBJ2-7; TRBD2 matches at 10 bases. The ends lost 5 bases at V and 7 bases at J; junction bases unmatched: 11. Looked up from germline, CDR1 is MNHEY and CDR2 is SMNVEV (reference sequence). CDR3 length: 15 residues. CDR3 sequence: CASSLRTSGRGEQYF. The CDR3 coding sequence is TGTGCCAGCAGTCTCCGGACTAGCGGTCGAGGAGAGCAGTACTTC.

The rearrangement joins TRBV4-3 to TRBJ1-1, with a weak D call TRBD1 (5 bases). Trimming pared 4 bases from V and 5 bases from J, leaving 17 bases between. The CDR3 is made up of 15 amino acids. Germline V gene sequence: CDR1 LGHNA, CDR2 YSLEER. CDR3 in amino acids: CASSRRLGEGTEAFF. CDR3 bases: TGCGCCAGCAGCCGCCGTCTGGGGGAGGGGACTGAAGCTTTCTTT.

This clonotype appeared many times. The junction differs from germline at one of its ends, possibly a read error. The chain joins TRBV20-1 to TRBJ2-5; 7 bases line up with TRBD2. Germline CDR1 DFQATT, CDR2 SNEGSKA (reference sequence). The CDR3 has 15 amino acids. The CDR3 DNA sequence: TGCAGTGCTAGGATTCTTTGGACTAGTATTGAGACTCAGTACTTC. Its translation: CSARILWTSIETQYF.

In its sample, this clonotype was seen a few times. The chain combines TRBV5-5 with TRBJ1-5, with a tentative D call TRBD1 (5 bases). CDR3 length equals 17 residues. CDR1 and CDR2 from the germline V gene are SGHKS and YYEKEE (reference sequence). V was clipped by 2 bases and J by 7 bases, with 22 bases between them. CDR3 residues: CASSFVGGTTPGQPQHF. The CDR3 region has the DNA TGTGCCAGCAGCTTTGTTGGGGGTACAACCCCTGGGCAGCCCCAGCATTTT.

This clonotype was detected ten times or more. The J gene is TRBJ1-1, the V gene TRBV6-5; TRBD1 matches at 7 bases. Germline V gene sequence: CDR1 MNHEY, CDR2 SVGAGI. The V gene end was trimmed by 2 bases and the J gene end by 2 bases; junction bases not matched to a gene: 5. This CDR3 is 15 amino acids long. The CDR3 DNA follows: TGTGCCAGCAGTTACCCCCAGGGGGGCAACACTGAAGCTTTCTTT. Residues: CASSYPQGGNTEAFF.

This clonotype was observed a few times. DNA of the CDR3: TGCAGCGTTGAAGACCCACAGCCTCTTTATGGCTACACCTTC. Amino acid sequence: CSVEDPQPLYGYTF. The genes are TRBV29-1 and TRBJ1-2; no clear D. Per the germline V gene, CDR1 is SQVTM and CDR2 is ANQGSEA. Trimming removed 0 bases at V and 5 bases at J, with 13 bases between. The CDR3 is made up of 14 amino acids. Full variable domain (missing parts from reference TRBV29-1 and TRBJ1-2): SAVISQKPSRDICQRGTSLTIQCQVDSQVTMMFWYRQQPGQSLTLIATANQGSEATYESGFVIDKFPISRPNLTFSTLTVSNMSPEDSSIYLCSVEDPQPLYGYTFGSGTRLTVV.

In its sample, this clonotype was seen many times. The CDR3 coding sequence is TGTGCCAGCAGTGAAGGCAGGCCCTACGAGCAGTACTTC. Its protein is CASSEGRPYEQYF. The rearrangement uses TRBV2 and TRBJ2-7; D call uncertain. CDR1 is SNHLY and CDR2 is FYNNEI in the germline V gene. The CDR3 sequence is 13 residues long. V was shortened by 1 base and J by 2 bases, with 6 bases between the two germline ends.

This clonotype was recorded many times. V is TRBV2 and J is TRBJ1-1, with D tentatively TRBD1 (6 bases). CDR1 and CDR2 from the germline V gene are SNHLY and FYNNEI. The CDR3 has 13 residues. Trimming removed 7 bases from V and 1 base from J, with 10 bases in between. In DNA form, the CDR3 reads TGTGCCAGCAAACGACAGGAGAACACTGAAGCTTTCTTT. As protein: CASKRQENTEAFF.

This clonotype occurred a few times. V is TRBV3-1 and J is TRBJ1-1; the match to TRBD1 covers 8 bases. CDR1 is LGHDT, CDR2 YNNKEL, per germline (reference sequence). The trim removed 4 bases at V and 6 bases at J, leaving 16 bases unmatched. The CDR3 has 17 amino acids. The CDR3 nucleotides read TGTGCCAGCAGCCGCGGACAGGGTTTGGCCCTGGGCGCTGAAGCTTTCTTT. Translating gives CASSRGQGLALGAEAFF.

The chain uses TRBV28 and TRBJ2-1; either TRBD1 or TRBD2 may supply D (5 bases each). Between the trimmed V and J ends, which lost 3 bases and 7 bases, there was a span of 22 bases. CDR1 is MDHEN and CDR2 is SYDVKM in the germline V gene. This CDR3 is built from 17 residues. The CDR3 region has the DNA TGTGCCAGCAGTTTTCCCCCTGAAATGGGACGGGTTAATGAGCAGTTCTTC. Translating gives CASSFPPEMGRVNEQFF.

This clonotype was recorded many times. The CDR3 reads CASSFTDLTEAFF. CDR3 nucleotides: TGTGCCAGCAGCTTTACCGACCTCACGGAAGCTTTCTTT. The rearrangement links TRBV11-2 to TRBJ1-1; D gene ambiguous. With 3 bases removed from V and 8 bases from J, the gap between germline ends came to 13 bases. The V gene's germline CDR1 is SGHAT and CDR2 FQNNGV. The CDR3 extends over 13 amino acids.

This clonotype was recorded at least ten times. In DNA form, the CDR3 reads TGTGCCAGCAGTTTCAATGGCCTACTCAATCAGCCCCAGCATTTT. It is translated as CASSFNGLLNQPQHF. The V and J genes are TRBV28 and TRBJ1-5, with D unresolved. Germline V gene lookup returns CDR1 MDHEN and CDR2 SYDVKM. The CDR3 totals 15 residues. Trimming pared 3 bases from V and 3 bases from J, leaving 12 bases between. The full variable domain, in which reference TRBV28 and TRBJ1-5 provide the parts outside the CDR3, is DVKVTQSSRYLVKRTGEKVFLECVQDMDHENMFWYRQDPGLGLRLIYFSYDVKMKEKGDIPEGYSVSREKKERFSLILESASTNQTSMYLCASSFNGLLNQPQHFGDGTRLSIL.

Ten or more counts support this clonotype. The rearrangement joins TRBV12-3 or TRBV12-4 to TRBJ1-6; no clear D. Trimming stripped 3 bases from V and 4 bases from J, with 4 bases between. The CDR3 loop spans 13 amino acids. The CDR3 reads CASSFRYNSPLHF. Here the CDR3 DNA reads TGTGCCAGCAGTTTTCGGTATAATTCACCCCTCCACTTT.

This clonotype was seen more than once but under ten times. A much larger clone sits a single nucleotide away, making a read error possible. The rearrangement joins TRBV7-2 to TRBJ2-7, with 7 positions matching TRBD2. Unmatched junction bases numbered 13, after V lost 5 bases and J lost 6 bases. Germline values: CDR1 SGHTA, CDR2 FQGNSA. The CDR3 has 15 amino acids. In DNA form, the CDR3 reads TGTGCCAGCAGCCCGGGAGGCCCTAGGGCCTGCGAGCAGTACTTC. It codes for CASSPGGPRACEQYF. The full variable domain, in which reference TRBV7-2 and TRBJ2-7 provide the parts outside the CDR3, is GAGVSQSPSNKVTEKGKDVELRCDPISGHTALYWYRQSLGQGLEFLIYFQGNSAPDKSGLPSDRFSAERTGGSVSTLTIQRTQQEDSAVYLCASSPGGPRACEQYFGPGTRLTVT.

This clonotype came up many times. V gene TRBV2 combines with J gene TRBJ1-1; D perhaps matches TRBD1 (5 bases). The CDR3 loop spans 12 amino acids. Germline CDR1 SNHLY, CDR2 FYNNEI. With 4 bases removed from V and 5 bases from J, the gap between germline ends came to 8 bases. The CDR3 bases are TGTGCCAGCAGTGGGGGGGGGACTGAAGCTTTCTTT. Translation: CASSGGGTEAFF.

This clonotype has a count of ten or more. V usage is TRBV28 and J usage is TRBJ1-2, with 7 positions matching TRBD1. The germline gives CDR1 MDHEN, CDR2 SYDVKM. CDR3 length: 15 residues. The ends lost 3 bases at V and 6 bases at J; junction bases unmatched: 10. The CDR3 coding sequence is TGTGCCAGCAGTTTTTTCGGGACAGAATCGAATGGCTACACCTTC. This translates into CASSFFGTESNGYTF.

The sample holds many counts of this clonotype. The chain combines TRBV7-8 with TRBJ2-5; D tentatively fits TRBD1 or TRBD2 (5 bases each). Trimming shortened V by 2 bases and J by 4 bases, and 14 bases separated the two germline ends. The CDR3 loop spans 15 amino acids. CDR1 is SGHVS and CDR2 is FQNEAQ in the germline V gene. CDR3 region: CASSLPPRDRETQYF. DNA of the CDR3: TGTGCCAGCAGCTTACCCCCCCGGGACCGAGAGACCCAGTACTTC.

About this clonotype: A much larger clone differs by one base, so this may be a read error. This chain connects TRBV6-2 or TRBV6-3 to TRBJ2-7; D is uncertain. Germline assignment: CDR1 MNHEY and CDR2 SVGEGT. This CDR3 spans 12 amino acids. V was cut by 7 bases and J by 4 bases, with 11 bases left in between. The CDR3 protein is CASMSPKYEQYF. In DNA form, the CDR3 reads TGTGCCAGCATGTCCCCCAAATACGAGCAGTACTTC.

This clonotype occurred many times. The chain has TRBV2 and TRBJ1-1; 7 bases are shared with TRBD1. V was clipped by 8 bases and J by 8 bases; unmatched bases: 32. CDR3 length equals 20 residues. CDR1 and CDR2 from the germline V gene are SNHLY and FYNNEI. CDR3 protein: CASGVTEYRGTIPDPGEAFF. CDR3 DNA sequence: TGTGCCAGCGGCGTGACTGAATACAGGGGAACGATCCCCGATCCCGGAGAAGCTTTCTTT.

As to this clonotype: The CDR3 does not close with the conserved phenylalanine or tryptophan, likely indicating a read error. This chain links TRBV11-2 with TRBJ2-7, with 8 bases identical to TRBD2. The junction had 7 bases not matched to a gene; V was cut back by 5 bases and J by 4 bases. The CDR3 runs to 14 residues. In germline, CDR1 is SGHAT, CDR2 FQNNGV. DNA for the CDR3: TGTGCCAGCAGCCTAGGAGCGGGAGTTTACGAGCAGTACTCC. Protein product: CASSLGAGVYEQYS.

The CDR3 is CASSETGEGTYEQYF. CDR3 DNA sequence: TGTGCCAGCAGCGAAACAGGGGAAGGAACCTACGAGCAGTACTTC. The chain couples TRBV7-3 to TRBJ2-7; 7 nucleotides align to TRBD1. The germline gives CDR1 SGHTA, CDR2 FQGTGA. CDR3 length: 15 residues. V shed 5 bases and J 2 bases; nucleotides not matched to a gene: 9.

In its sample, this clonotype was seen a few times. J is TRBJ2-5 and V is TRBV7-9; a weak D match, TRBD1 (6 bases). The CDR3 is 12 amino acids. Germline V gene data show CDR1 as SEHNR and CDR2 as FQNEAQ (reference sequence). V was clipped by 6 bases and J by 3 bases, with 8 bases between them. Here the CDR3 reads CASRRDKETQYF. In DNA, the CDR3 is TGTGCCAGCAGAAGGGACAAAGAGACCCAGTACTTC.

The rearrangement uses TRBV7-2 and TRBJ2-2; perhaps TRBD1 as D (6 bases). CDR1 is SGHTA and CDR2 is FQGNSA in the germline V gene. V was trimmed by 3 bases and J by 1 base, leaving 12 bases between them. The CDR3 is made up of 16 amino acids. The CDR3 loop is CASSFPGQVNTGELFF. The CDR3 DNA is TGTGCCAGCAGCTTCCCGGGACAAGTGAACACCGGGGAGCTGTTTTTT.

This clonotype was counted many times. V usage is TRBV7-2 and J usage is TRBJ2-7; TRBD1 matches 9 bases. Germline lookup yields CDR1 SGHTA and CDR2 FQGNSA. The CDR3 runs to 15 residues. After removal of 6 bases from V and 4 bases from J, the junction contained 10 bases not matched to a gene. The DNA for the CDR3 is TGTGCCAGCAGTTTGGGACAGGGTGGAGTTTACGAGCAGTACTTC. Translated: CASSLGQGGVYEQYF.

The chain joins TRBV29-1 to TRBJ2-5; TRBD1 might be the D (6 bases). The J call is in doubt because the DNA end fits TRBJ2-1 better. This CDR3 spans 13 amino acids. Germline lookup yields CDR1 SQVTM and CDR2 ANQGSEA. The CDR3 here is CSVEEEDSVEQFF. In DNA, the CDR3 is TGCAGCGTTGAAGAGGAGGACAGCGTTGAGCAGTTCTTC.

The chain recombines TRBV24-1 with TRBJ2-2, with 9 bases that match TRBD1. The CDR3 is 18 residues long. The germline V gene has CDR1 KGHDR and CDR2 SFDVKD. V dropped 2 bases and J dropped 5; count of bases not matched to a gene: 11. CDR3 in DNA: TGTGCCACCAGTGATTCCCCTTCGTGGACAGGGGTAACCGGGGAGCTGTTTTTT. Translated, it gives CATSDSPSWTGVTGELFF.